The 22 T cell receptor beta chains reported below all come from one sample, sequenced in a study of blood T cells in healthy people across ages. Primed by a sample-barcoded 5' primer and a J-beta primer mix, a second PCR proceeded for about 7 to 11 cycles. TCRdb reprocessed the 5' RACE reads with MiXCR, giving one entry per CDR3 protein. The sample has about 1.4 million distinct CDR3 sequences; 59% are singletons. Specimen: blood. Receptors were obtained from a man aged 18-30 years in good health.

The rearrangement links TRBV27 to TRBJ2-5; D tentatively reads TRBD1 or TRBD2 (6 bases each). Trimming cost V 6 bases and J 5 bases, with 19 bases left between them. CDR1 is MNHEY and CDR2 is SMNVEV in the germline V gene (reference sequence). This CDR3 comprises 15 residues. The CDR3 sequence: CASRIAFLGGETQYF. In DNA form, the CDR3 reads TGTGCCAGCAGAATAGCCTTTTTGGGGGGCGAGACCCAGTACTTC.

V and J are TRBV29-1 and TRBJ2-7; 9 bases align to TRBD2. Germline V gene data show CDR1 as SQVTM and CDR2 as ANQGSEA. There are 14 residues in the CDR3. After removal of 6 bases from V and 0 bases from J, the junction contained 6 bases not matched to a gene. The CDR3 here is CSVQGLANSYEQYF. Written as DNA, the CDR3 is TGCAGCGTCCAAGGACTAGCGAACTCCTACGAGCAGTACTTC.

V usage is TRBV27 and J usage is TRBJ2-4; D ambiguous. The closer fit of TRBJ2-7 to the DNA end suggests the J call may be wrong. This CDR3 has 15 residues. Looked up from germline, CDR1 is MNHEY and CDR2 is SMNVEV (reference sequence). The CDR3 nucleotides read TGTGCCAGCAGTTTAGGAGTTGCGGCGGCTTACGAGCAGTACTTC. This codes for CASSLGVAAAYEQYF.

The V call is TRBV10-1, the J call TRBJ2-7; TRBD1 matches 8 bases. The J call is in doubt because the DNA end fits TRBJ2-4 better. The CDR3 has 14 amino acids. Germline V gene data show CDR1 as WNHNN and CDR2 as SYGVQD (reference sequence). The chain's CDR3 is CASSDSGGAGIQYF. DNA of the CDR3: TGCGCCAGCAGTGATTCAGGGGGCGCAGGCATTCAGTACTTC.

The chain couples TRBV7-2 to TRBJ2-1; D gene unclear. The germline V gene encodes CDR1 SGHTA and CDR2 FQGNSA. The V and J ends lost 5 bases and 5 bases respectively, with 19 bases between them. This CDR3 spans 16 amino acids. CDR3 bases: TGTGCCAGCAGCCCGGTGGCTAGTCGGGTCCACAATGAGCAGTTCTTC. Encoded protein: CASSPVASRVHNEQFF.

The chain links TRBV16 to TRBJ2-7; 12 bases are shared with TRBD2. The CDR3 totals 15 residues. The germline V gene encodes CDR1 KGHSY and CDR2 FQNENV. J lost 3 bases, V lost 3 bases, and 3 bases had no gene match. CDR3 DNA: TGTGCCAGCAGCCATGGACTAGCGGGGTACTACGAGCAGTACTTC. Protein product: CASSHGLAGYYEQYF.

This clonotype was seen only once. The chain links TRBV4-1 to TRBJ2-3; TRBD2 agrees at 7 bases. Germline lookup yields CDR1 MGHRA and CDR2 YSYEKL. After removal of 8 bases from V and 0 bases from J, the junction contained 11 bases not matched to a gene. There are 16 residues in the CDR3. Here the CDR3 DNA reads TGCGCCAGCGCCCCCAACTGGCGGGGGAGCACAGATACGCAGTATTTT. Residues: CASAPNWRGSTDTQYF.

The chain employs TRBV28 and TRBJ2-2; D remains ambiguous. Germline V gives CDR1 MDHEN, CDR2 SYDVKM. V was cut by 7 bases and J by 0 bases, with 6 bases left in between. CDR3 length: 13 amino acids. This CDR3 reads CASMKANTGELFF. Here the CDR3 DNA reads TGTGCCAGCATGAAAGCGAACACCGGGGAGCTGTTTTTT.

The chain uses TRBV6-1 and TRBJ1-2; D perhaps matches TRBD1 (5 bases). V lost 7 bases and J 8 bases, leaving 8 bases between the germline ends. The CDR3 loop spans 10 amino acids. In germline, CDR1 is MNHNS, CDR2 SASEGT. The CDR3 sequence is CASTGPGYTF. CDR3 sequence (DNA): TGTGCCAGCACAGGGCCCGGCTACACCTTC.

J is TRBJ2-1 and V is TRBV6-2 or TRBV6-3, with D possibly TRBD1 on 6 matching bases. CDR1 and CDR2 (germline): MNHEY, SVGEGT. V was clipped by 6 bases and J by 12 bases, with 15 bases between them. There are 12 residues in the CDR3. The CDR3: CASSSDSFAQFF. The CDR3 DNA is TGTGCCAGCAGCTCGGACAGTTTCGCGCAGTTCTTC.

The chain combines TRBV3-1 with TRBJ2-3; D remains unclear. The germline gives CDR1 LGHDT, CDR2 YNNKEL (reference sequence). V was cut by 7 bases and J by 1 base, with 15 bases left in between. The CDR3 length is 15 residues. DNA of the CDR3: TGTGCCAGCACCTCGGCGGATCGGGGCACAGATACGCAGTATTTT. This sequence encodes CASTSADRGTDTQYF.

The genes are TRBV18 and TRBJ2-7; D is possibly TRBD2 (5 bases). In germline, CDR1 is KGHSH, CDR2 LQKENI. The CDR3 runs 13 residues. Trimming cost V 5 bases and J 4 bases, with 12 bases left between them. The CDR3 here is CASSSNEGYEQYF. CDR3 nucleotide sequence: TGTGCCAGCTCATCCAATGAGGGATACGAGCAGTACTTC.

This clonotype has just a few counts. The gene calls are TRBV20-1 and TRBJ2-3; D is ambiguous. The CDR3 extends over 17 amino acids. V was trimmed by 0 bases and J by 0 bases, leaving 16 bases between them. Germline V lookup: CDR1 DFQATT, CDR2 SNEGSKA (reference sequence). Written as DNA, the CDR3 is TGCAGTGCTAGAGACGCAGACGGCGGAGCTAGCACAGATACGCAGTATTTT. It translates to CSARDADGGASTDTQYF.

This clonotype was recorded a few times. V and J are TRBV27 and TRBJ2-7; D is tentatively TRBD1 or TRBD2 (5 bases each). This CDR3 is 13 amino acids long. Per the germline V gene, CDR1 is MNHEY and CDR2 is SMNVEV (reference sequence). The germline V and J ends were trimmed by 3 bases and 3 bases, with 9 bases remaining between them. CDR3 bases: TGTGCCAGCAGTTTTTTTGGGGGCTACGAGCAGTACTTC. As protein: CASSFFGGYEQYF.

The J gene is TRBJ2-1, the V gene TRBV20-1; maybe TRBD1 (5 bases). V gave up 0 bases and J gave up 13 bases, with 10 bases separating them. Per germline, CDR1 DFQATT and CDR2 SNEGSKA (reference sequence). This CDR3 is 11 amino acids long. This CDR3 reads CSARDGAIQFF. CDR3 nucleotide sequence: TGCAGTGCTAGAGATGGGGCTATTCAGTTCTTC.

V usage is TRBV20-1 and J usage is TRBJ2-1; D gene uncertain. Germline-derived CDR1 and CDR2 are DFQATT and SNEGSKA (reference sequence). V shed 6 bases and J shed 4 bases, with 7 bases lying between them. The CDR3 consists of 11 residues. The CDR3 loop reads CSAPWYNEQFF. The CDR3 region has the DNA TGCAGTGCCCCCTGGTACAATGAGCAGTTCTTC.

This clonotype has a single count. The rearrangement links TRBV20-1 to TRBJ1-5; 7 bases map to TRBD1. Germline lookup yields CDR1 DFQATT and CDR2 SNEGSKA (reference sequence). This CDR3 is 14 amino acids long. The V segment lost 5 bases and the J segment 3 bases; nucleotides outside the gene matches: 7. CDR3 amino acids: CSAVQGMSNQPQHF. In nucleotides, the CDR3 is TGCAGTGCTGTACAGGGGATGTCCAATCAGCCCCAGCATTTT.

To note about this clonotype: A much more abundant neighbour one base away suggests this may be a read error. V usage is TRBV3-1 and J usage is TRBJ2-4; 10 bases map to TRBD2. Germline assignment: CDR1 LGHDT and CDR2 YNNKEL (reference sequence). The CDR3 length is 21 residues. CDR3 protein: CASSQDRPLAGARLAKNILYF. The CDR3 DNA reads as TGTGCCAGCAGCCAAGACCGCCCTCTAGCGGGGGCGCGACTAGCCAAAAACATTCTGTACTTC. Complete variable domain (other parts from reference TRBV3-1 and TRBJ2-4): DTAVSQTPKYLVTQMGNDKSIKCEQNLGHDTMYWYKQDSKKFLKIMFSYNNKELIINETVPNRFSPKSPDKAHLNLHINSLELGDSAVYFCASSQDRPLAGARLAKNILYFGAGTRLSVL.

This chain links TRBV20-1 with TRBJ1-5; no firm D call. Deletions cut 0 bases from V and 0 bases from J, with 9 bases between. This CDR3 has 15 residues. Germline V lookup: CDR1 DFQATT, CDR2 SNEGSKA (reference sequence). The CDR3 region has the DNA TGCAGTGCTAGAGATTGGGTTTCTAGCAATCAGCCCCAGCATTTT. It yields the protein CSARDWVSSNQPQHF.

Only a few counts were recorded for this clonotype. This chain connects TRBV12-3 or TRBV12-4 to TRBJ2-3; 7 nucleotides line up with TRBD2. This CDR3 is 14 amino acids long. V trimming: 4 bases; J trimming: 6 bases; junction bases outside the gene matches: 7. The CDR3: CASSSGGRWDTQYF. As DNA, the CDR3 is TGTGCCAGCAGTTCGGGCGGGAGATGGGATACGCAGTATTTT.

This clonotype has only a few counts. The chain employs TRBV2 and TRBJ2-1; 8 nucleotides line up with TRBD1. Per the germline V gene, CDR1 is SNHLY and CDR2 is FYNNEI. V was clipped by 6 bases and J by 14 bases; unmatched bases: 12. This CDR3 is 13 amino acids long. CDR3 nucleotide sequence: TGTGCCAGCAGGGGGCAGGGGGCTACATCCGAGTTCTTC. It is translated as CASRGQGATSEFF.

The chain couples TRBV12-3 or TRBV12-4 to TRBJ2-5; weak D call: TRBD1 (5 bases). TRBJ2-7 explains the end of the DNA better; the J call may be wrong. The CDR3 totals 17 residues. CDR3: CASSLAGSMKGTYEQYF. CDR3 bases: TGTGCCAGCAGTTTAGCGGGGTCAATGAAGGGGACCTACGAGCAGTACTTC.